The 26 T cell receptor beta chains presented below share a single source sample, sequenced in a study of cytomegalovirus exposure and HLA in healthy donors. The PCR employed 60 Vbeta primers together with 13 Jbeta primers. The assay was immunoSEQ multiplex PCR, and TCRdb's table has in-frame clones only and misses some. The sample carries about 120,000 clones, around three quarters recorded once. Sequenced input: PBMCs. These receptors were obtained from a man aged 25 to 40 in good health and CMV-seropositive.

The chain has TRBV27 and TRBJ2-7; 9 nucleotides align to TRBD1. This CDR3 has 14 amino acids. The V segment lost 6 bases and the J segment 6 bases; nucleotides outside the gene matches: 9. Germline lookup yields CDR1 MNHEY and CDR2 SMNVEV (reference sequence). The CDR3 protein is CASSPTGGTGEQYF. CDR3 in DNA: TGTGCCAGCAGCCCGACAGGGGGTACTGGCGAGCAGTACTTC.

CDR3 residues: CASSHELAIKWTGELFF. The CDR3 nucleotides read TGCGCCAGCAGCCACGAGCTCGCTATCAAGTGGACCGGGGAGCTGTTTTTT. The J gene is TRBJ2-2, the V gene TRBV4-1; no definite D call. V was shortened by 3 bases and J by 5 bases, with 19 bases between the two germline ends. The CDR3 runs 17 residues. Germline V gene sequence: CDR1 MGHRA, CDR2 YSYEKL.

The chain employs TRBV5-6 and TRBJ1-5; 10 nucleotides agree with TRBD1. The trim removed 3 bases at V and 6 bases at J, leaving 9 bases unmatched. The germline V gene encodes CDR1 SGHDT and CDR2 YYEEEE. The CDR3 is 16 amino acids. In DNA, the CDR3 is TGTGCCAGCAGCTCCATCGGGACAGGGGAAGGTCAGCCCCAGCATTTT. It translates to CASSSIGTGEGQPQHF.

In this sample, this clone turned up a few times. V and J are TRBV29-1 and TRBJ2-3, with a possible D match to TRBD1 (6 bases). Germline assignment: CDR1 SQVTM and CDR2 ANQGSEA. CDR3 length equals 12 residues. The V and J ends lost 2 bases and 8 bases respectively, with 11 bases between them. The CDR3 sequence is CSVERGITTQYF. CDR3 bases: TGCAGCGTTGAAAGGGGGATTACTACGCAGTATTTT.

The V call is TRBV6-6, the J call TRBJ1-6; maybe TRBD1 (5 bases). This CDR3 comprises 13 residues. Looked up from germline, CDR1 is MNHNY and CDR2 is SVGAGI (reference sequence). V shed 7 bases and J shed 8 bases, with 12 bases lying between them. CDR3 in amino acids: CASIKGSDSPLHF. DNA for the CDR3: TGTGCCAGCATTAAGGGGTCAGATTCACCCCTCCACTTT.

V and J are TRBV27 and TRBJ2-7; tentative D call: TRBD2 (7 bases). Germline V CDR1 and CDR2: MNHEY, SMNVEV (reference sequence). CDR3 size: 15 residues. Trimming cost V 6 bases and J 5 bases, with 20 bases left between them. The DNA for the CDR3 is TGTGCCAGCAGCCGGGGGGCAAGGGCAGGGGACGAGCAGTACTTC. Amino acid sequence: CASSRGARAGDEQYF.

This clone has only one observation. The chain recombines TRBV9 with TRBJ1-1; D is perhaps TRBD1 (5 bases). Germline values: CDR1 SGDLS, CDR2 YYNGEE. V lost 1 base and J 3 bases, leaving 10 bases between the germline ends. The CDR3 has 14 residues. The CDR3 loop reads CASSVSFRDTEAFF. The CDR3 DNA is TGTGCCAGCAGCGTATCTTTCAGGGACACTGAAGCTTTCTTT.

V gene TRBV6-6 combines with J gene TRBJ1-2; D is perhaps TRBD1 (6 bases). Germline V gene data show CDR1 as MNHNY and CDR2 as SVGAGI (reference sequence). Between the trimmed V and J ends, which lost 5 bases and 14 bases, there was a span of 18 bases. The CDR3 totals 12 residues. CDR3 region: CASSPVSGGITF. The CDR3 region has the DNA TGTGCCAGCAGTCCCGTCAGTGGGGGCATTACCTTC.

V and J are TRBV9 and TRBJ1-2; no definite D call. Per germline, CDR1 SGDLS and CDR2 YYNGEE. The V gene lost 2 bases and the J gene lost 1 base, with 9 bases spanning the gap. The CDR3 covers 14 residues. The CDR3 nucleotides are TGTGCCAGCAGCGTGGACTTGGATAACTATGGCTACACCTTC. Translating it yields CASSVDLDNYGYTF.

As concerns this clone: One junction end disagrees with the germline gene, perhaps due to a read error. V and J are TRBV6-5 and TRBJ2-4; 7 bases are shared with TRBD1. The V gene's germline CDR1 is MNHEY and CDR2 SVGAGI. The CDR3 extends over 14 amino acids. CDR3 amino acids: CASSDGDRGNSQYF. CDR3 nucleotides: TGTGCCAGCAGTGATGGGGACAGAGGAAACAGTCAGTACTTC.

The chain has TRBV5-1 and TRBJ2-2; TRBD1 matches at 10 bases. Per the germline V gene, CDR1 is SGHRS and CDR2 is YFSETQ. This CDR3 has 15 residues. Trimming took 4 bases from V and 4 from J; bases not matched to a gene: 4. The CDR3 is CASSHWTGGTGELFF. The DNA for the CDR3 is TGCGCCAGCAGCCATTGGACAGGGGGCACCGGGGAGCTGTTTTTT.

This sequence joins TRBV5-5 and TRBJ1-6; D is undetermined. V lost 0 bases and J 6 bases, leaving 10 bases between the germline ends. CDR1 and CDR2 (germline): SGHKS, YYEKEE (reference sequence). This CDR3 has 15 residues. CDR3 in DNA: TGTGCCAGCAGCTTGGGCGACGGGATTAATTCACCCCTCCACTTT. Amino acid sequence: CASSLGDGINSPLHF.

V and J are TRBV11-2 and TRBJ2-1; D gene unclear. CDR1 and CDR2 (germline): SGHAT, FQNNGV. This CDR3 is built from 14 residues. V was shortened by 3 bases and J by 5 bases, with 11 bases between the two germline ends. CDR3 DNA sequence: TGTGCCAGCAGCTTGTGGGCCAGGAACAATGAGCAGTTCTTC. Amino acids: CASSLWARNNEQFF.

The chain is built from TRBV7-6 and TRBJ1-6; D is unclear. The germline V and J ends were trimmed by 2 bases and 9 bases, with 8 bases remaining between them. The CDR3 has 13 amino acids. Germline values: CDR1 SGHVS, CDR2 FNYEAQ. CDR3 amino acids: CASSLSGVSPLHF. DNA for the CDR3: TGTGCCAGCAGCTTAAGCGGGGTTTCACCCCTCCACTTT.

J is TRBJ2-5 and V is TRBV30, with 10 bases aligning to TRBD2. Trimming removed 3 bases from V and 5 bases from J; junction bases left unmatched: 6. Germline V CDR1 and CDR2: GTSNPN, SVGIG (reference sequence). The CDR3 consists of 14 residues. The CDR3 spells CAWSKRGGGETQYF. The CDR3 DNA is TGTGCCTGGAGCAAGCGGGGGGGCGGGGAGACCCAGTACTTC. Together with reference TRBV30 and TRBJ2-5, the CDR3 gives the full variable domain: SQTIHQWPATLVQPVGSPLSLECTVEGTSNPNLYWYRQAAGRGLQLLFYSVGIGQISSEVPQNLSASRPQDRQFILSSKKLLLSDSGFYLCAWSKRGGGETQYFGPGTRLLVL.

The V and J genes are TRBV5-1 and TRBJ2-7; no clear D gene. Germline V gene lookup returns CDR1 SGHRS and CDR2 YFSETQ. Trimming removed 3 bases from V and 0 bases from J, with 10 bases in between. This CDR3 comprises 14 residues. Here the CDR3 reads CASSSAGDSYEQYF. DNA for the CDR3: TGCGCCAGCAGCTCGGCAGGTGACTCCTACGAGCAGTACTTC.

V usage is TRBV28 and J usage is TRBJ2-3; 8 positions agree with TRBD2. This CDR3 comprises 15 residues. Germline V CDR1 and CDR2: MDHEN, SYDVKM. After removal of 2 bases from V and 4 bases from J, the junction contained 5 bases not matched to a gene. The CDR3 DNA sequence: TGTGCCAGCAGTTTAGCGGGGGGCGCCGCAGATACGCAGTATTTT. Amino acids: CASSLAGGAADTQYF.

The gene calls are TRBV9 and TRBJ1-5; 7 bases line up with TRBD1. The V gene's germline CDR1 is SGDLS and CDR2 YYNGEE. J was trimmed by 4 bases and V by 2 bases; bases with no gene match: 6. The CDR3 covers 15 residues. The CDR3 nucleotides are TGTGCCAGCAGCGTGGGCGGGACAGTAAATCAGCCCCAGCATTTT. Translated: CASSVGGTVNQPQHF.

This clone was recorded a few times. The chain carries TRBV5-6 and TRBJ1-4, with TRBD1 matching over 8 bases. The CDR3 contains 14 residues. Germline V gene data show CDR1 as SGHDT and CDR2 as YYEEEE. The V segment lost 3 bases and the J segment 8 bases; nucleotides outside the gene matches: 6. CDR3 region: CASSSQGGEEKLFF. The CDR3 DNA sequence: TGTGCCAGCAGCTCACAGGGGGGAGAAGAAAAACTGTTTTTT.

The chain links TRBV6-7 to TRBJ2-2; D may be TRBD1 (5 bases). TRBV6-7 is given ORF status, its function remaining uncertain. V dropped 7 bases and J dropped 0 bases, with 18 bases sitting between them. The CDR3 extends over 17 amino acids. CDR3 loop: CASITAGAQPNTGELFF. The CDR3 bases are TGTGCCAGCATCACCGCTGGGGCCCAGCCGAACACCGGGGAGCTGTTTTTT.

V usage is TRBV25-1 and J usage is TRBJ1-2; 8 bases line up with TRBD1. Germline loops: CDR1 MGHDK, CDR2 SYGVNS. V was clipped by 3 bases and J by 1 base; unmatched bases: 7. This CDR3 spans 16 amino acids. The CDR3 nucleotides read TGTGCCAGCAGTGACTCAGACAGGGGCGTTAACTATGGCTACACCTTC. Translated: CASSDSDRGVNYGYTF.

This clone occurred once. V usage is TRBV18 and J usage is TRBJ1-3; 11 nucleotides align to TRBD1. With V trimmed by 3 bases and J by 4 bases, 5 bases remained unmatched. The V gene's germline CDR1 is KGHSH and CDR2 LQKENI. CDR3 length equals 16 residues. CDR3 sequence (DNA): TGTGCCAGCTCACCGACCGGACAGGGGGCGGGAAACACCATATATTTT. Translated, it gives CASSPTGQGAGNTIYF.

V and J are TRBV29-1 and TRBJ2-1, with TRBD2 identical over 13 bases. The CDR3 is made up of 14 amino acids. Trimming at V came to 6 bases and at J to 9 bases, leaving 8 bases not matched to a gene. The V gene's germline CDR1 is SQVTM and CDR2 ANQGSEA. CDR3 DNA: TGCAGCGTCACTAGCGGGGGGGTTGGCAGTGAGCAGTTCTTC. This codes for CSVTSGGVGSEQFF.

The chain uses TRBV6-4 and TRBJ2-3; 12 nucleotides agree with TRBD2. With 2 bases clipped from V and 6 bases from J, the junction kept 6 bases outside the gene matches. This CDR3 is 16 amino acids long. Germline CDR1 is MRHNA and CDR2 is SNTAGT. The DNA of the CDR3 is TGTGCCAGCAGTGACGCAACTAGCGGGGGGATGGATACGCAGTATTTT. This translates into CASSDATSGGMDTQYF.

V and J are TRBV27 and TRBJ1-2; 7 nucleotides align to TRBD1. The V and J ends lost 6 bases and 8 bases, in that order; junction bases with no gene match: 18. Germline V gives CDR1 MNHEY, CDR2 SMNVEV (reference sequence). The CDR3 runs to 16 residues. In DNA, the CDR3 is TGTGCCAGCAGATCCACTCTAGGGGGCGAATTTGACGGCTACACCTTC. It specifies CASRSTLGGEFDGYTF.

The V and J genes are TRBV13 and TRBJ2-5, with D possibly TRBD2 on 5 matching bases. The V gene's germline CDR1 is PRHDT and CDR2 FYEKMQ (reference sequence). CDR3 size: 14 residues. Trimming took off 1 base at V and 7 bases at J, with 13 bases between the two ends. Here the CDR3 reads CASSLVWVRGTQYF. In DNA, the CDR3 is TGTGCCAGCAGCTTAGTGTGGGTCCGGGGGACCCAGTACTTC.